This paragraph covers one TCR beta chain sequence. Its target is unknown. A single-stranded UMI oligo with SP2 sequence was ligated to cDNA 3' ends. First-round PCR used around 4 cycles and beta primers RC1.1 and RC1.2 covering TRBC1 and TRBC2. Via MiXCR, TCRdb re-called the UMI-ligation and nested PCR reads, giving one row per CDR3 protein. The top ten hold over 9.5% of the sample, which has some 48,000 distinct CDR3 sequences, around 10% seen once. CDR1 and CDR2 (germline): SGHRS, YFSETQ. The CDR3 covers 15 residues. The ends lost 1 base at V and 8 bases at J; junction bases unmatched: 7. This sample stems from a study of quantifying T cell responses using KT2 cells. Study background: TCR alpha and beta constant-region primers primed reverse transcription of RNA. Under optimum conditions, T4 ligation efficiency was estimated at more than 8.5%. The study's findings and limits: KT2 sequences were detected down to about one KT2 cell per 100,000 PBMC.

V and J are TRBV5-1 and TRBJ1-4, with TRBD1 matching 8 bases. This clonotype originated in a human donor. The sample taken for sequencing was PBMCs spiked with cells of the T cell clone KT2. CDR3 in amino acids: CASSLWAGGNEKLFF. The DNA for the CDR3 is TGCGCCAGCAGCTTGTGGGCAGGGGGCAACGAAAAACTGTTTTTT.